The subject of this entry is one TCR beta chain. Indicated treatment: preoperative locoregional IRX-2 cytokine immunotherapy. The data originate from a study of preoperative IRX-2 immunotherapy in early breast cancer. Sequencing used immunoSEQ multiplex PCR; TCRdb keeps in-frame clones, though not all of them. In the table there are 55,000 to 70,000 clones, approximately 94% of which are singletons. V lost 3 bases to trimming and J lost 1 base, with 8 bases between them. This CDR3 is built from 13 residues. The germline CDR1 and CDR2 sequences are SQVTM and ANQGSEA. The biological material was taken from a patient treated with IRX-2 immunotherapy. This TCR was recovered from a human donor with breast cancer. The rearrangement uses TRBV29-1 and TRBJ2-3; D tentatively reads TRBD1 or TRBD2 (5 bases each). The CDR3 region is CSVDRGGTDTQYF. For the CDR3, the DNA is TGCAGCGTTGACCGGGGCGGCACAGATACGCAGTATTTT.